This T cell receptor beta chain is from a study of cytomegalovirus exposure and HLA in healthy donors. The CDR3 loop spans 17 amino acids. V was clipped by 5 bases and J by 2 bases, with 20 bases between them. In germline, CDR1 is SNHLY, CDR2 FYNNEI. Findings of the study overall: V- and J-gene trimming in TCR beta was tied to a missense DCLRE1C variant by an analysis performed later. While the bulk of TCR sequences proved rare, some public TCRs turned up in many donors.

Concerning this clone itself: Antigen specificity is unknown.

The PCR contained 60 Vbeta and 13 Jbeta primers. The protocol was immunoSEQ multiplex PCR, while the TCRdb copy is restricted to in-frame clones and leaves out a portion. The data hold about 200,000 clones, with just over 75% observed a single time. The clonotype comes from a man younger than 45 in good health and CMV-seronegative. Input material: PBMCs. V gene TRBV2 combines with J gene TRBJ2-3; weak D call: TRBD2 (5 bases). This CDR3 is CASSRWVSGSPTDTQYF. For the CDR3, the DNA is TGTGCCAGCAGTCGGTGGGTGAGCGGAAGCCCCACAGATACGCAGTATTTT.